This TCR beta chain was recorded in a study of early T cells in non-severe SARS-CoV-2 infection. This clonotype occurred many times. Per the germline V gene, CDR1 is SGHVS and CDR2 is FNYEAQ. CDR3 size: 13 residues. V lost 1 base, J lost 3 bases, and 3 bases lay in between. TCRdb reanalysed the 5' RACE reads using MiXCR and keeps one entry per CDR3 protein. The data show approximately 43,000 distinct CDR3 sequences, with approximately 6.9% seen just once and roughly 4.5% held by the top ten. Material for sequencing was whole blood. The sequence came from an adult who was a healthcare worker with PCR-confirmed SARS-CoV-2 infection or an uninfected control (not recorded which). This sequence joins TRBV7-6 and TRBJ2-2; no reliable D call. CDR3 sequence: CASSLEDTGELFF. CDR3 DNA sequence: TGTGCCAGCAGCTTAGAAGACACCGGGGAGCTGTTTTTT.